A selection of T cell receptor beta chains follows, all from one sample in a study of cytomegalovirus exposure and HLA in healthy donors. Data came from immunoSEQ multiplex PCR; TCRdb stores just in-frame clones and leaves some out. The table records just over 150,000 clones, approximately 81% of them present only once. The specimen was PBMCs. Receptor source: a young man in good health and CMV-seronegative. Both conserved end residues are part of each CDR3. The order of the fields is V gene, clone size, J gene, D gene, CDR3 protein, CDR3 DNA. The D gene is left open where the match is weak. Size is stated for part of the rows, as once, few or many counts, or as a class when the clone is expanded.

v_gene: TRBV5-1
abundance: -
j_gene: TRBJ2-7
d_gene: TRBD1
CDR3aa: CASSFVVDRDMGEQYF
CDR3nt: TGCGCCAGCAGCTTTGTGGTTGACAGGGATATGGGCGAGCAGTACTTC

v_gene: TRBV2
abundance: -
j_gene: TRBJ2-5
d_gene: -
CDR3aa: CASSEQGAGETQYF
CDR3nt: TGTGCCAGCAGTGAGCAGGGTGCCGGAGAGACCCAGTACTTC

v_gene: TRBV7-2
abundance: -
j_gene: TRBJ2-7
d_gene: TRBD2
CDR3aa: CASSRFSGSPVYEQYF
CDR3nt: TGTGCCAGCAGCAGATTTAGCGGGAGCCCCGTCTACGAGCAGTACTTC

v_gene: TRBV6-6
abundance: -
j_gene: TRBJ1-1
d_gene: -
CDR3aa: CASSFPRAEAFF
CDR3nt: TGTGCCAGCAGTTTTCCGAGGGCTGAAGCTTTCTTT

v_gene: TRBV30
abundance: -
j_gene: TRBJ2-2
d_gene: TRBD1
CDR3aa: CAWGTGSDTGELFF
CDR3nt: TGTGCCTGGGGGACAGGGTCGGACACCGGGGAGCTGTTTTTT

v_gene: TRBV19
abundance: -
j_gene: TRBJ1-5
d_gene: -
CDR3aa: CASTRQYSNQPQHF
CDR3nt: TGTGCCAGTACTAGACAGTATAGCAATCAGCCCCAGCATTTT

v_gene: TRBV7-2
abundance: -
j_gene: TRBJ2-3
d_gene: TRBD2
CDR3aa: CASSPRLAGGEDTQYF
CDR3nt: TGTGCCAGCAGCCCAAGACTAGCGGGGGGCGAAGATACGCAGTATTTT

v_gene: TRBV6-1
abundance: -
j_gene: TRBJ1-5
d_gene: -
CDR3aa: CASRGGSNQPQHF
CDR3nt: TGTGCCAGCAGGGGGGGGAGCAATCAGCCCCAGCATTTT

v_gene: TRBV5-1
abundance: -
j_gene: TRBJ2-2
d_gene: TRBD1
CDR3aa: CASSLDRGLANTGELFF
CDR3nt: TGCGCCAGCAGCTTAGACAGGGGGCTGGCGAACACCGGGGAGCTGTTTTTT

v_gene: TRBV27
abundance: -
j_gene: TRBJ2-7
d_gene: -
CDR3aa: CASSLYGVSYEQYF
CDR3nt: TGTGCCAGCAGTTTATACGGTGTCTCCTACGAGCAGTACTTC

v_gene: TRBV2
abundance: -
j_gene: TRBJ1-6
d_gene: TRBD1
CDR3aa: CASVRGTGPNSPLHF
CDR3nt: TGTGCCAGCGTGCGCGGGACAGGGCCCAATTCACCCCTCCACTTT

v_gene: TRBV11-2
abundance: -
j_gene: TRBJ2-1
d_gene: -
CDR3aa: CATRWQGGGNEQFF
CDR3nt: TGTGCCACCCGGTGGCAGGGAGGGGGCAATGAGCAGTTCTTC

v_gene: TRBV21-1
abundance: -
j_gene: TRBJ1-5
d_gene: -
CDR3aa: CASSKPLPTGIGNQPQHF
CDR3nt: TGTGCCAGCAGCAAACCGCTACCGACAGGGATAGGCAATCAGCCCCAGCATTTT

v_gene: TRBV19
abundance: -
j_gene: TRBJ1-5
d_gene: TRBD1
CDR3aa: CASSIEGQGVQPQHF
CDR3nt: TGTGCCAGTAGTATTGAGGGACAGGGGGTTCAGCCCCAGCATTTT

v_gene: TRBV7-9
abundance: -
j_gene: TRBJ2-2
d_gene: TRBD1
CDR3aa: CASSSPGTGLAGTGELFF
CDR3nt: TGTGCCAGCAGCTCTCCCGGGACAGGGCTGGCGGGCACCGGGGAGCTGTTTTTT

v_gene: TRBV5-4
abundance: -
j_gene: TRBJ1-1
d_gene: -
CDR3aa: CASRGRGSAEAFF
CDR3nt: TGTGCCAGCAGGGGCCGGGGGTCCGCTGAAGCTTTCTTT

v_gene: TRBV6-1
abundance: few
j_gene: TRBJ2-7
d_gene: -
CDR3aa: CASSYDSEQYF
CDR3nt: TGTGCCAGCAGTTACGACTCAGAGCAGTACTTC

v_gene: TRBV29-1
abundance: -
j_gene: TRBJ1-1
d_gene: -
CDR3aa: CSVEVARGTEAFF
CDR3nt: TGCAGCGTTGAAGTTGCACGGGGCACTGAAGCTTTCTTT

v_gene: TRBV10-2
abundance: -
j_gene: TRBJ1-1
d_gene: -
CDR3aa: CATSREGRGEAFF
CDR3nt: TGCGCCACCTCAAGGGAGGGCAGGGGCGAAGCTTTCTTT

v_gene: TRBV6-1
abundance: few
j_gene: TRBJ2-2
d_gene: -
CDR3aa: CASSEGRGGELFF
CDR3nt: TGTGCCAGCAGTGAAGGGAGGGGCGGGGAGCTGTTTTTT

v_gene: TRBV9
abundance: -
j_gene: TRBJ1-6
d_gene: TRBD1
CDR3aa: CASSVTDRDFSPLHF
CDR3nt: TGTGCCAGCAGCGTAACTGACAGGGACTTCTCACCCCTCCACTTT

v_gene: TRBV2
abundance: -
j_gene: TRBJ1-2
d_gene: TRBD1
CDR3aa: CASRGQGGGYGYTF
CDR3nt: TGTGCCAGCAGAGGACAGGGGGGCGGCTATGGCTACACCTTC